These 27 T cell receptor beta chains share one sample of origin, sequenced in a study of CD8+ T cells in alopecia areata. Once RNA had been extracted, it was reverse transcribed into cDNA to act as the sequencing template. The method was immunoSEQ multiplex PCR; TCRdb's version includes in-frame clones alone and lacks a portion of them. This repertoire holds around 300,000 clones, and none appear only once. CD4, CD8alpha, NKG2D, NKG2ACE and other markers were used to sort pooled cutaneous lymph node cells. The sequenced sample was CD4+ T cells sorted from a lymph node. Receptors originate from a C3H/HeJ mouse with alopecia areata. Strain MHC haplotype: H2-k.

This clone has a handful of counts. Gene names refer to mouse genes. The read terminates 4 residues ahead of where the CDR3 ends, so the germline J gene completes it. The chain is built from TRBV5 and TRBJ1-1; unclear D gene. CDR1 LGHNA and CDR2 YNLKQL come from the germline V gene (reference sequence). The CDR3 runs to 12 residues. CDR3 DNA (partial): TGTGCCAGCAGCCAAACAGCTACA. Its protein is CASSQTAT. The full CDR3 reads CASSQTATEVFF.

This clone was counted a few times. The gene names given are mouse names. The CDR3 is cut off 3 residues early in the read; its end comes from the germline J gene. The chain carries TRBV5 and TRBJ1-6; D gene ambiguous. TRBJ1-6 is sorted into the ORF group, with uncertain function. Germline V gene data show CDR1 as LGHNA and CDR2 as YNLKQL (reference sequence). V was trimmed by 4 bases and J by 5 bases, leaving 6 bases between them. This CDR3 comprises 13 residues. CDR3: CASSPPDNSPLYF. The sequenced part of the CDR3 DNA is TGTGCCAGCAGCCCTCCAGATAATTCGCCC.

As to this clone: Gene names denote mouse genes. Read sequence stops 4 residues before the CDR3 end, and the germline J gene provides the missing end. Distinct nucleotide sequences in the sample also encode this CDR3. J is TRBJ2-3 and V is TRBV13-1; the match to TRBD1 covers 8 bases. V shed 2 bases and J 1 base; nucleotides not matched to a gene: 3. The CDR3 covers 15 residues. Germline V gene data show CDR1 as NSHNY and CDR2 as SYGAGN. CDR3 sequence reads: CASSESGGGAETLYF. Partial CDR3 DNA: TGTGCCAGCAGTGAATCAGGGGGCGGTGCAGAA.

Concerning this clone itself: Mouse names are used for the genes. The read ends 4 residues shy of where the CDR3 ends; the end is completed using the germline J gene. Other nucleotide sequences from this sample produce the same CDR3. V usage is TRBV13-1 and J usage is TRBJ2-5; D ambiguous. This CDR3 contains 13 residues. V lost 3 bases and J 0 bases, leaving 5 bases between the germline ends. The V gene's germline CDR1 is NSHNY and CDR2 SYGAGN. CDR3 amino acids: CASSGSNQDTQYF. The part of the CDR3 DNA that was read is TGTGCCAGCAGTGGTTCAAACCAAGAC.

In its sample, this clone was seen a few times. Any gene name here is a mouse gene name. The sequence runs out 4 residues before the end of the CDR3; the remainder is reconstructed from the germline J gene. The chain is built from TRBV1 and TRBJ2-7; 9 nucleotides match TRBD2. The CDR3 consists of 16 residues. With V trimmed by 0 bases and J by 3 bases, 6 bases remained unmatched. Per the germline V gene, CDR1 is NSQYPW and CDR2 is LRSPGD (reference sequence). CDR3 sequence: CTCSADLWGGFYEQYF. The covered CDR3 bases are TGCACCTGCAGTGCAGATCTGTGGGGGGGCTTCTAT.

This clone was detected only a few times. Genes here carry mouse names. From the germline J gene comes the end of the CDR3, since the read stops 4 residues before it. The chain joins TRBV19 to TRBJ2-3; the D gene is possibly TRBD1 (5 bases). Germline-derived CDR1 and CDR2 are FNHDT and SITEND (reference sequence). The CDR3 consists of 12 residues. V lost 5 bases and J lost 4, with 8 bases in between. The CDR3 DNA, read in part, is TGTGCCAGCAGCGGACAATCAGAA. It yields the protein CASSGQSE. The whole CDR3 sequence reads CASSGQSETLYF. Drawing the rest from reference TRBV19 and TRBJ2-3, the complete variable domain is GGIITQTPKFLIGQEGQKLTLKCQQNFNHDTMYWYRQDSGKGLRLIYYSITENDLQKGDLSEGYDASREKKSSFSLTVTSAQKNEMAVFLCASSGQSETLYFGSGTRLTVL.

This clone occurred a few times. Mouse germline and gene names are used. Read sequence stops 4 residues before the CDR3 end, and the germline J gene provides the missing end. This same CDR3 is encoded by further DNA sequences in the sample. The genes are TRBV13-3 and TRBJ2-3, with D hard to call. The germline V gene encodes CDR1 NNHDY and CDR2 SYVADS. CDR3 length: 14 amino acids. V shed 0 bases and J shed 1 base, with 6 bases lying between them. The CDR3 spells CASSDEGGAETLYF. The CDR3 DNA, read in part, is TGTGCCAGCAGTGATGAGGGTGGTGCAGAA.

Concerning this clone: Each gene name is a mouse one. With the read ending 4 residues before the CDR3 end, the germline J gene is used to fill in that end. The chain carries TRBV19 and TRBJ2-2; no clear D. CDR1 is FNHDT and CDR2 is SITEND in the germline V gene (reference sequence). The CDR3 sequence is 13 residues long. CDR3 in amino acids: CASSRVRNGQLYF. The covered CDR3 bases are TGTGCCAGCAGTAGGGTCCGGAACGGG.

This clone was found a few times. Genes and germline come from the mouse. The DNA ends 4 residues before the CDR3 does, and the rest of the CDR3 is filled in from the germline J gene. The chain is built from TRBV13-1 and TRBJ2-7; 7 nucleotides match TRBD1. The CDR3 totals 13 residues. Germline loops: CDR1 NSHNY, CDR2 SYGAGN. The CDR3 sequence: CASSVGQIYEQYF. Incomplete CDR3 DNA: TGTGCCAGCAGTGTGGGACAGATATAT.

Worth noting for this clone: Any gene name here is a mouse gene name. The CDR3 extends 4 residues past the end of the read, so its final part is completed from the germline J gene. The chain joins TRBV17 to TRBJ1-1; TRBD1 agrees at 9 bases. V lost 4 bases, J lost 1 base, and 1 base stayed unmatched. The CDR3 has 14 amino acids. Germline loops: CDR1 MNHDT, CDR2 YYDKIL. CDR3 protein: CASSTQGANTEVFF. The part of the CDR3 DNA that was read is TGTGCTAGCAGTACACAGGGGGCGAACACA.

This clone was seen ten or more times. Genes and germline are mouse. Read sequence stops 4 residues before the CDR3 end, and the germline J gene provides the missing end. The rearrangement uses TRBV13-1 and TRBJ1-2; tentatively, D is TRBD1 (6 bases). Trimming removed 2 bases from V and 2 bases from J, with 7 bases in between. Germline-derived CDR1 and CDR2 are NSHNY and SYGAGN. This CDR3 is 13 amino acids long. The CDR3: CASSEDSNSDYTF. Incomplete CDR3 DNA: TGTGCCAGCAGTGAGGACAGTAACTCC.

This clone occurred a few times. Gene names are mouse gene names. The read ends 4 residues early relative to the CDR3; the germline J gene fills the gap. This chain links TRBV31 with TRBJ1-2; TRBD1 matches 7 bases. V trimming: 0 bases; J trimming: 2 bases; junction bases outside the gene matches: 3. The CDR3 is 14 amino acids. Germline V gives CDR1 GKSSPN, CDR2 SITVG. The covered CDR3 bases are TGTGCCTGGAGTCTGGGGACAGATAACTCC. Its protein product is CAWSLGTDNS. The full CDR3 sequence reads CAWSLGTDNSDYTF.

Note on this clone: Genes and germline are mouse. The read ends 4 residues before the CDR3 terminus; that terminus is restored from the germline J gene. Other DNA sequences from this sample encode an identical CDR3 as well. The chain recombines TRBV13-3 with TRBJ2-5, with 12 bases matching TRBD2. The germline V gene encodes CDR1 NNHDY and CDR2 SYVADS. The CDR3 covers 15 residues. CDR3 sequence reads: CASSRLGGRGDTQYF. CDR3 bases read: TGTGCCAGCAGTCGACTGGGGGGGCGCGGTGAC. Complete variable domain (other parts from reference TRBV13-3 and TRBJ2-5): EAAVTQSPRSKVAVTGGKVTLSCHQTNNHDYMYWYRQDTGHGLRLIHYSYVADSTEKGDIPDGYKASRPSQENFSLILELASLSQTAVYFCASSRLGGRGDTQYFGPGTRLLVL.

This clone occurred a few times. Mouse names are used for the genes. The CDR3 end falls 3 residues outside the read, so it is completed with the germline J gene. The V gene is TRBV19, the J gene TRBJ1-6; weak D call: TRBD1 (6 bases). TRBJ1-6 is classed as an ORF, of uncertain function. V was shortened by 2 bases and J by 4 bases, with 7 bases between the two germline ends. CDR1 is FNHDT and CDR2 is SITEND in the germline V gene (reference sequence). This CDR3 has 14 amino acids. The chain's CDR3 is CASSMRGYNSPLYF. The DNA read from the CDR3 is TGTGCCAGCAGTATGAGGGGGTATAATTCGCCC.

This clone was counted between two and nine times. Gene names are mouse gene names. The CDR3 goes on 4 residues after the read ends, and that part is filled in from the germline J gene. The J gene is TRBJ1-2, the V gene TRBV19, with D perhaps TRBD1 (6 bases). V lost 4 bases and J lost 3, with 16 bases in between. The germline gives CDR1 FNHDT, CDR2 SITEND (reference sequence). The CDR3 runs 15 residues. Incomplete CDR3 DNA: TGTGCCAGCAGTCCTCTTTGGGGGGCCGACTCC. It translates to CASSPLWGADS. The full CDR3 protein is CASSPLWGADSDYTF.

There are a few counts of this clone. The gene names given are mouse names. Read sequence stops 4 residues before the CDR3 end, and the germline J gene provides the missing end. The chain joins TRBV14 to TRBJ2-3; D unclear. CDR3 length: 16 residues. Deletions cut 1 base from V and 0 bases from J, with 12 bases between. Germline V gene sequence: CDR1 SGHDT, CDR2 FRDEAV. The CDR3 here is CASSFDETTSAETLYF. Incomplete CDR3 DNA: TGTGCCAGCAGTTTCGATGAGACAACTAGTGCAGAA.

This clone was seen a handful of times. The listed genes are named as in mouse. The read halts 4 residues ahead of the CDR3 end, with the missing end drawn from the germline J gene. V usage is TRBV5 and J usage is TRBJ2-7, with TRBD1 matching 9 bases. The germline V gene encodes CDR1 LGHNA and CDR2 YNLKQL (reference sequence). The CDR3 sequence is 15 residues long. The CDR3: CASSQESTGGDEQYF. The sequenced CDR3 bases are TGTGCCAGCAGCCAAGAGTCGACAGGGGGGGAT.

This clone came up many times. Gene names and germline refer to mouse. The read comes to an end 3 residues before the CDR3 does, leaving the germline J gene to fill in the end. This specimen includes other DNA sequences encoding the same CDR3. V and J are TRBV5 and TRBJ1-6; D is uncertain. TRBJ1-6 is filed as an ORF, its function uncertain. Trimming removed 0 bases from V and 3 bases from J, with 3 bases in between. CDR1 and CDR2 from the germline V gene are LGHNA and YNLKQL (reference sequence). The CDR3 consists of 14 residues. The covered CDR3 bases are TGTGCCAGCAGCCAAGACAACTATAATTCGCCC. This translates into CASSQDNYNSP. The CDR3, in full, reads CASSQDNYNSPLYF.

The sample holds a few counts of this clone. Gene names and germline match the mouse. The missing CDR3 end, 4 residues past where the read stops, is filled in from the germline J gene. Other DNA sequences in the same sample also yield this CDR3. The gene calls are TRBV13-3 and TRBJ2-3; D is unclear. Germline-derived CDR1 and CDR2 are NNHDY and SYVADS. The CDR3 covers 13 residues. The V gene lost 3 bases and the J gene lost 0 bases, with 5 bases spanning the gap. CDR3 loop: CASSVSSAETLYF. The covered CDR3 bases are TGTGCCAGCAGTGTCTCTAGTGCAGAA.

This clone was counted only a few times. The gene names here belong to mouse. The read terminates 3 residues ahead of where the CDR3 ends, so the germline J gene completes it. The rearrangement uses TRBV1 and TRBJ1-6; D remains unclear. TRBJ1-6 is an ORF; its function is uncertain. This CDR3 region has 15 residues. Trimming shortened V by 1 base and J by 4 bases, and 8 bases separated the two germline ends. Germline V gives CDR1 NSQYPW, CDR2 LRSPGD (reference sequence). CDR3 DNA, as far as it was read: TGCACCTGCAGTGCAGCCAGCGTTTATAATTCGCCC. This sequence encodes CTCSAASVYNSP. The whole CDR3 protein reads CTCSAASVYNSPLYF.

Ten or more counts support this clone. Genes here carry mouse names. The CDR3 is cut off 4 residues early in the read; its end comes from the germline J gene. The chain is built from TRBV16 and TRBJ1-1; the match to TRBD1 covers 9 bases. Losses at the gene ends were 9 bases for V and 3 bases for J; bases not matched to a gene: 5. The CDR3 is 13 residues long. Germline values: CDR1 SGHSA, CDR2 FRNQAP. The CDR3 here is CARSTGGDTEVFF. The covered CDR3 bases are TGTGCAAGATCGACAGGGGGGGACACA.

Details on this clone: The genes and germline here are from mouse. The CDR3 is cut off 4 residues early in the read; its end comes from the germline J gene. J is TRBJ1-1 and V is TRBV13-1; maybe TRBD1 (5 bases). Per germline, CDR1 NSHNY and CDR2 SYGAGN. The V and J ends lost 5 bases and 0 bases respectively, with 8 bases between them. This CDR3 has 13 amino acids. The part of the CDR3 DNA that was read is TGTGCCAGCAGGGACAAAACAAACACA. This sequence encodes CASRDKTNT. The whole CDR3 is CASRDKTNTEVFF.

This clone was seen only a few times. Genes and germline are mouse. The DNA ends 4 residues before the CDR3 does, and the rest of the CDR3 is filled in from the germline J gene. This chain uses TRBV17 with TRBJ2-1; 14 positions agree with TRBD2. The CDR3 has 15 amino acids. Germline V gives CDR1 MNHDT, CDR2 YYDKIL. The CDR3 bases that were read are TGTGCTAGCAGTATTGGGGACTGGGGGGGCTCT. Protein: CASSIGDWGGS. The whole CDR3 sequence reads CASSIGDWGGSEQFF.

In regard to this clone: Gene names denote mouse genes. The CDR3 is cut off 3 residues early in the read; its end comes from the germline J gene. The chain carries TRBV19 and TRBJ1-6, with a possible D match to TRBD1 (6 bases). TRBJ1-6 is flagged as an ORF with uncertain function. CDR3 length: 15 residues. V lost 5 bases and J 0 bases, leaving 9 bases between the germline ends. In germline, CDR1 is FNHDT, CDR2 SITEND (reference sequence). CDR3 residues: CASRNRVSYNSPLYF. Partial CDR3 DNA: TGTGCCAGCAGGAACAGGGTTTCCTATAATTCGCCC.

This clone has only a few counts. Genes here carry mouse names. The read halts 4 residues ahead of the CDR3 end, with the missing end drawn from the germline J gene. V is TRBV19 and J is TRBJ2-5, with D possibly TRBD2 on 5 matching bases. Trimming cost V 2 bases and J 3 bases, with 7 bases left between them. CDR1 FNHDT and CDR2 SITEND come from the germline V gene (reference sequence). The CDR3 extends over 13 amino acids. The CDR3 here is CASSISGQDTQYF. CDR3 DNA (partial): TGTGCCAGCAGTATCTCTGGGCAAGAC.

This clone turned up a few times. Mouse gene names and germline throughout. The CDR3 is cut off 4 residues early in the read; its end comes from the germline J gene. V and J are TRBV31 and TRBJ2-7; possible D gene TRBD1, 5 bases. The CDR3 consists of 13 residues. Germline V gene lookup returns CDR1 GKSSPN and CDR2 SITVG. This CDR3 reads CAWSLGGEYEQYF. Partial CDR3 DNA: TGTGCCTGGAGTCTAGGAGGGGAATAT.

In the case of this clone: Gene names and germline match the mouse. Coverage ceases 4 residues before the CDR3 finishes, and the germline J gene fills in the end. The chain is built from TRBV17 and TRBJ1-1; D gene ambiguous. The CDR3 length is 12 residues. The V end lost 3 bases, the J end lost 4 bases, and 6 bases lay between the germline ends. Germline V gene data show CDR1 as MNHDT and CDR2 as YYDKIL. The sequenced part of the CDR3 DNA is TGTGCTAGCAGTAGTCTTGGCACA. Protein: CASSSLGT. The full CDR3 reads CASSSLGTEVFF.